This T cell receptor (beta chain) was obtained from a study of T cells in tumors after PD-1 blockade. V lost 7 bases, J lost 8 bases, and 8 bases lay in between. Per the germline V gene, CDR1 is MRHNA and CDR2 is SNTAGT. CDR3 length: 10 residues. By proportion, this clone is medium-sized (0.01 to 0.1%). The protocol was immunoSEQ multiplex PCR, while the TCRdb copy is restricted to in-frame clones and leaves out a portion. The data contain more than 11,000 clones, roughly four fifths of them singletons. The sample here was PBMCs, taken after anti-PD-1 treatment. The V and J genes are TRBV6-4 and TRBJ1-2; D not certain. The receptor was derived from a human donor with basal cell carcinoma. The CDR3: CASTPRGYTF. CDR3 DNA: TGTGCCAGCACCCCGCGGGGCTACACCTTC.